This record concerns one T cell receptor (beta chain) sequence. Individuals drawn from around 24 US areas were roughly 18 to 89 years old. Source study methods: By means of reference gene primer amplification, nucleated cell counts were estimated. Measured with immunoSEQ multiplex PCR; TCRdb has only the in-frame clones, and not every one. Clone size and the V and J calls come from that table; the DNA yielded D and trimming. The profile shows over 350,000 clones, more than 75% of them singletons. This specimen belongs to a study of blood T cell repertoires in COVID-19. The germline V and J ends were trimmed by 5 bases and 8 bases, with 15 bases remaining between them. The CDR3 is 13 amino acids. The germline V gene has CDR1 SGHTA and CDR2 FQGNSA.

This TCR derives from a woman in her twenties or thirties with acute COVID-19. This chain links TRBV7-2 with TRBJ1-1; D not certain. Material: PBMCs or T cells enriched from blood (not recorded which). This CDR3 reads CASSRTGNYEAFF. The CDR3 DNA reads as TGTGCCAGCAGCAGGACGGGGAATTACGAAGCTTTCTTT.